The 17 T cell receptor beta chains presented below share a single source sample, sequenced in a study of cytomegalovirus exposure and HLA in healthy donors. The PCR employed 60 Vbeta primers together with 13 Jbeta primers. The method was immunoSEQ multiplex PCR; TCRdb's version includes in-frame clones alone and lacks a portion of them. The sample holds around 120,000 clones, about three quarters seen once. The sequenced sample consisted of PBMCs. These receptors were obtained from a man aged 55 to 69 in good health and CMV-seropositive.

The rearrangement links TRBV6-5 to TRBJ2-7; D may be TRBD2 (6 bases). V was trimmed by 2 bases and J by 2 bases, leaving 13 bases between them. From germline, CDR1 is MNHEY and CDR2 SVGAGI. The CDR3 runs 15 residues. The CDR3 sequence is CASSYKLRGTYEQYF. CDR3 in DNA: TGTGCCAGCAGTTACAAGCTCCGGGGGACCTACGAGCAGTACTTC.

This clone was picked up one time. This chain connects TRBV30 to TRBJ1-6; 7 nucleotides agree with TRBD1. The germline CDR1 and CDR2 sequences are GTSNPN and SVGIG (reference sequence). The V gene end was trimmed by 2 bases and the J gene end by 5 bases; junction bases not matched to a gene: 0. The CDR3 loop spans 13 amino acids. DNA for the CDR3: TGTGCCTGGAGTACAGGGGATAATTCACCCCTCCACTTT. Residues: CAWSTGDNSPLHF.

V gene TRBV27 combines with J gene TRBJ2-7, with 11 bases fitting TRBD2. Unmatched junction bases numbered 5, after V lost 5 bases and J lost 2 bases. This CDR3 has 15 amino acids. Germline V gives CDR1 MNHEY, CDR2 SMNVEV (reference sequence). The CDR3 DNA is TGTGCCAGCAGTGACTCTAGCGGGAGGACCTACGAGCAGTACTTC. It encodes CASSDSSGRTYEQYF.

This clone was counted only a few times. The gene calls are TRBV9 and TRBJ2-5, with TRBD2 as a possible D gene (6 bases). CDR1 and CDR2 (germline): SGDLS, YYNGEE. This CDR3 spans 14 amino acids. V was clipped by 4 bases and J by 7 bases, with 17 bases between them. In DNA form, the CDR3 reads TGTGCCAGCAGCCCCGTCGGTCTTAGCGGGACCCAGTACTTC. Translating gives CASSPVGLSGTQYF.

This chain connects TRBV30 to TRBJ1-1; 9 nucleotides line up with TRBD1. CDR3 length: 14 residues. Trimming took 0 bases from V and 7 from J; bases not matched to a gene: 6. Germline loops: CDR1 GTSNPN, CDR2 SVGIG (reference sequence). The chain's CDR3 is CAWSVLLGQGEAFF. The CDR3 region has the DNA TGTGCCTGGAGTGTACTCTTGGGACAGGGTGAAGCTTTCTTT.

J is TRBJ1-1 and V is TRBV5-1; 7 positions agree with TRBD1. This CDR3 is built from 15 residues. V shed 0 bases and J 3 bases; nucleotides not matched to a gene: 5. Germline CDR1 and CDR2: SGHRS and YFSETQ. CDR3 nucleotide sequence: TGCGCCAGCAGCTTGGCCCCAGGGACAGACACTGAAGCTTTCTTT. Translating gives CASSLAPGTDTEAFF.

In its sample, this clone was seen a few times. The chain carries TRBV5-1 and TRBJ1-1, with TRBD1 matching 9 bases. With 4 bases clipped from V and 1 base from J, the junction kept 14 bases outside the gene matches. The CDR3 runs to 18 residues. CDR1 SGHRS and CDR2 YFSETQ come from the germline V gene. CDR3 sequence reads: CASSTGQGLISRNTEAFF. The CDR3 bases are TGCGCCAGCAGCACCGGACAGGGGTTAATATCTAGGAACACTGAAGCTTTCTTT. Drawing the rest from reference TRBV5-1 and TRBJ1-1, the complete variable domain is KAGVTQTPRYLIKTRGQQVTLSCSPISGHRSVSWYQQTPGQGLQFLFEYFSETQRNKGNFPGRFSGRQFSNSRSEMNVSTLELGDSALYLCASSTGQGLISRNTEAFFGQGTRLTVV.

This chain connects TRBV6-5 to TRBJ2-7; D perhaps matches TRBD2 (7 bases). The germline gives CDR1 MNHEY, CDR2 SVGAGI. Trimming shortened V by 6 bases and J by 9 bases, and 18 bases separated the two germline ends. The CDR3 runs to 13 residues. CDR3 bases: TGTGCCAGCAGCGCCGGCGGGGGCCGAGGGCAGTACTTC. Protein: CASSAGGGRGQYF.

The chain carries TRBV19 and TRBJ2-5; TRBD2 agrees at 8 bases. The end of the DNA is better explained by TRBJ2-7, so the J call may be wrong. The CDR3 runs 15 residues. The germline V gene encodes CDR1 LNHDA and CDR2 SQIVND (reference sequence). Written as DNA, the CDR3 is TGTGCCAGTAGTACCTCCGGGGGGGGGAAACGCGAGCAGTACTTC. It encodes CASSTSGGGKREQYF.

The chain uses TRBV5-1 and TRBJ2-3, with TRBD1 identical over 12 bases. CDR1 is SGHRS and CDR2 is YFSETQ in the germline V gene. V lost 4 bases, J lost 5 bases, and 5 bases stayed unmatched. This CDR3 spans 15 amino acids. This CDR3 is CASSPGTGGVDTQYF. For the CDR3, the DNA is TGCGCCAGCAGCCCAGGGACAGGGGGCGTAGATACGCAGTATTTT.

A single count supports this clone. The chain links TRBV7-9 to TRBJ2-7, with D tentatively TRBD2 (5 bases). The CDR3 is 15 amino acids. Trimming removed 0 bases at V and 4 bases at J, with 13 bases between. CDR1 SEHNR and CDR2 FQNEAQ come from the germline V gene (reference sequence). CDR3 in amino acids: CASSLAGERNYEQYF. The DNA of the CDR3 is TGTGCCAGCAGCTTAGCGGGAGAACGCAATTACGAGCAGTACTTC.

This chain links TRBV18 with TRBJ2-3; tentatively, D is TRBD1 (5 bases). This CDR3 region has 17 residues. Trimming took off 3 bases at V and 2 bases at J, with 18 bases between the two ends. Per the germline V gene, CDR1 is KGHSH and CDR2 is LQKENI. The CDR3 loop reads CASSPPRQGPNTDTQYF. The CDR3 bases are TGTGCCAGCTCACCCCCTCGCCAGGGCCCAAACACAGATACGCAGTATTTT.

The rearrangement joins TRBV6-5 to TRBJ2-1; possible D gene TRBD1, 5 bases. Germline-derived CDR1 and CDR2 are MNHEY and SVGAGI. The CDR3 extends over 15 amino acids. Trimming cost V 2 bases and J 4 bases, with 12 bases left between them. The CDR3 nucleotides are TGTGCCAGCAGTTACGATCAGGGAACGTACAATGAGCAGTTCTTC. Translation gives CASSYDQGTYNEQFF.

The CDR3 region is CARGRRGVSNEKLFF. The CDR3 bases are TGTGCCAGGGGGAGGCGGGGGGTCAGCAATGAAAAACTGTTTTTT. The chain uses TRBV6-1 and TRBJ1-4, with D possibly matching TRBD1 (5 bases). CDR1 MNHNS and CDR2 SASEGT come from the germline V gene. The V end was cut by 9 bases, the J end by 5 bases, with 19 bases between. CDR3 length equals 15 residues.

This CDR3 reads CAIRTGGLGKETQYF. The CDR3 DNA reads as TGTGCCATCAGAACAGGGGGTCTCGGTAAAGAGACCCAGTACTTC. The chain combines TRBV10-3 with TRBJ2-5, with 8 bases identical to TRBD1. V was pared by 6 bases and J by 3 bases, with 9 bases of the junction left unmatched. The CDR3 is 15 amino acids. Per the germline V gene, CDR1 is ENHRY and CDR2 is SYGVKD.

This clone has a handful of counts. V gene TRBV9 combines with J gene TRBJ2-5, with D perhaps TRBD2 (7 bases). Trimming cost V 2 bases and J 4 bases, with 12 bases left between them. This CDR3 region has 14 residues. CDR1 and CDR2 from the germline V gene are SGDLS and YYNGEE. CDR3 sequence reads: CASSVMGGGETQYF. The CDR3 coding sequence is TGTGCCAGCAGCGTCATGGGAGGGGGAGAGACCCAGTACTTC.

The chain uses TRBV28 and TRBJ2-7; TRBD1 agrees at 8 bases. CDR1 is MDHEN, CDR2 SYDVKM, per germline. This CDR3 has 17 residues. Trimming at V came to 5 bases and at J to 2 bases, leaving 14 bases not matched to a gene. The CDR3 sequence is CASSPAIAGTGAYEQYF. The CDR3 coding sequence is TGTGCCAGCAGTCCTGCCATCGCCGGGACAGGCGCCTACGAGCAGTACTTC.